This T cell receptor beta chain was sequenced in a study of blood T cells in healthy people across ages. The use of a sample-barcoded 5' primer and a J-beta primer mix characterized a second PCR of about 7 to 12 cycles. TCRdb reprocessed the 5' RACE reads via MiXCR and lists one record per CDR3 protein. The sample lists about 600,000 distinct CDR3 sequences; around 48% were seen once. Germline V gives CDR1 KGHSH, CDR2 LQKENI. The CDR3 length is 16 residues. V shed 1 base, J shed 8 bases, and the junction held 6 bases outside the gene matches. Regarding this clonotype: Its antigen is as yet unknown.

Study outcomes and limitations: The diversity estimates, figures obtained from one million T cells, were considered underestimates.

The rearrangement uses TRBV18 and TRBJ2-1; 12 nucleotides match TRBD1. The sequenced material came from blood. This TCR was recovered from an elderly man in good health. The CDR3 DNA follows: TGTGCCAGCTCACCACAGTGGGGACAGGGGGCACATGAGCAGTTCTTC. Translating gives CASSPQWGQGAHEQFF.